This TCR beta chain was recorded in a study of control samples from healthy donors and cancer patients (dated by TCRdb to the early 2020s). The junction carries 11 bases between V and J, which are trimmed by 0 bases and 4 bases respectively. CDR1 SGHDT and CDR2 YYEEEE were looked up in the germline V gene. The CDR3 goes from the cysteine to the phenylalanine over 14 residues. The read is trimmed to its CDR3 DNA, 42 bases read in frame from base 1. Library method: the immunoSEQ multiplex PCR assay. TCRdb carries this immuneACCESS record with in-frame sequences only. Its versions omit some clonotypes, under half of them owing to an unresolved V gene in the studies checked, with the rest unexplained. Across this sample there are roughly 120,000 clones, with 93% seen only once. Of the sample, less than 3.5% falls within the top ten clones. This clone was recorded once. This receptor's antigen is unknown. No clone much larger than this one lies a single base away; base qualities are absent.

The receptor's source is a man younger than 45 in good health. Sequenced: blood. The chain is made from TRBV5-6 and TRBJ2-7; TRBD2 is a possible D gene, resting on 6 matching bases. CDR3 reads: CASSLVGGVYEQYF. The DNA reads as follows: TGTGCCAGCAGCTTGGTGGGGGGAGTTTACGAGCAGTACTTC.